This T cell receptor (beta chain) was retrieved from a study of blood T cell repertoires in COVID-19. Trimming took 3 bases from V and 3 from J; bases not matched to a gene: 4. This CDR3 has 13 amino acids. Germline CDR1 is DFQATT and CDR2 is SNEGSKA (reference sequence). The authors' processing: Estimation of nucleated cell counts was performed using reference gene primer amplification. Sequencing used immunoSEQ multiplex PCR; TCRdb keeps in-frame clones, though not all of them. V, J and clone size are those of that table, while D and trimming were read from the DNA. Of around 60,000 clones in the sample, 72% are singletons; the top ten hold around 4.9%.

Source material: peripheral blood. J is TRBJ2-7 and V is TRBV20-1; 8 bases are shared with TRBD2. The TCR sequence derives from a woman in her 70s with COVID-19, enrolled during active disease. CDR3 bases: TGCAGTGCTAGTGTTCTAGCGGGCTACGAGCAGTACTTC. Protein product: CSASVLAGYEQYF.